These 23 T cell receptor beta chains share one sample of origin, sequenced in a study of T-cell memory formation after mild COVID-19. TCRdb fed the 5' RACE reads into MiXCR, producing one record per CDR3 protein. The table includes approximately 240,000 distinct CDR3 sequences, less than 20% detected once. Sequencing input: PBMCs or a T cell subset sorted from them (not recorded which). These receptors originate from a man aged 18 to 30 who had mild COVID-19 (a few samples of this study predate the infection). Cell type and time point are not known.

The chain uses TRBV6-2 or TRBV6-3 and TRBJ1-5; possibly TRBD1 for D (6 bases). The CDR3 runs to 16 residues. From germline, CDR1 is MNHEY and CDR2 SVGEGT. V shed 6 bases and J shed 1 base, with 16 bases lying between them. CDR3 residues: CASRKGGTGSNQPQHF. CDR3 sequence (DNA): TGTGCCAGCAGAAAAGGGGGGACGGGAAGCAATCAGCCCCAGCATTTT.

This clonotype was picked up many times. The chain links TRBV6-2 or TRBV6-3 to TRBJ2-7; 10 bases are shared with TRBD2. CDR3 length: 14 amino acids. Looked up from germline, CDR1 is MNHEY and CDR2 is SVGEGT. Trimming removed 7 bases from V and 3 bases from J; junction bases left unmatched: 6. DNA for the CDR3: TGTGCCAGCACCAGACTAGCGGGTGGCTACGAGCAGTACTTC. This encodes CASTRLAGGYEQYF.

This clonotype was seen a handful of times. V is TRBV20-1 and J is TRBJ2-5, with D unclear. CDR3 length equals 10 residues. Germline CDR1 is DFQATT and CDR2 is SNEGSKA (reference sequence). Trimming removed 3 bases from V and 5 bases from J, with 4 bases in between. CDR3 in amino acids: CSASAETQYF. Here the CDR3 DNA reads TGCAGTGCTAGTGCCGAGACCCAGTACTTC.

V is TRBV3-1 and J is TRBJ2-5, with D perhaps TRBD2 (6 bases). Germline V lookup: CDR1 LGHDT, CDR2 YNNKEL (reference sequence). The V end lost 5 bases, the J end lost 1 base, and 11 bases lay between the germline ends. This CDR3 contains 14 residues. This CDR3 reads CASSYSGAQETQYF. CDR3 nucleotide sequence: TGTGCCAGCAGCTATAGCGGAGCCCAAGAGACCCAGTACTTC.

This clonotype has more than one count but fewer than ten. The rearrangement links TRBV5-4 to TRBJ1-2; 8 nucleotides align to TRBD1. In germline, CDR1 is SGHNT, CDR2 YYREEE (reference sequence). The CDR3 loop spans 13 amino acids. V lost 3 bases to trimming and J lost 7 bases; unmatched junction nucleotides: 5. CDR3 nucleotides: TGTGCCAGCAGCTCGACAGGGGTTTTTGGCTACACCTTC. The encoded protein is CASSSTGVFGYTF.

This clonotype was seen a few times. The chain carries TRBV25-1 and TRBJ2-1, with 15 positions matching TRBD2. There are 18 residues in the CDR3. CDR1 and CDR2 from the germline V gene are MGHDK and SYGVNS. Germline trimming cut 8 bases from V and 1 base from J; bases unmatched to any gene: 9. The CDR3 sequence is CASAAGLAGGNSYNEQFF. In DNA, the CDR3 is TGTGCCAGCGCTGCGGGACTAGCGGGGGGAAATTCCTACAATGAGCAGTTCTTC.

This clonotype showed up just a few times. V is TRBV20-1 and J is TRBJ1-1, with 8 bases that match TRBD1. The V gene's germline CDR1 is DFQATT and CDR2 SNEGSKA (reference sequence). V lost 5 bases and J lost 11; bases outside the gene matches: 7. The CDR3 spans 11 residues. The CDR3 region has the DNA TGCAGTGCTGTTCAGGGGGCGTGGGCTTTCTTT. Encoded protein: CSAVQGAWAFF.

This clonotype was seen more than once but under ten times. The rearrangement links TRBV12-3 or TRBV12-4 to TRBJ1-2, with TRBD1 identical over 7 bases. CDR3 length equals 13 residues. The ends lost 6 bases at V and 8 bases at J; junction bases unmatched: 9. In DNA, the CDR3 is TGTGCCAGCAGCTCAACAGGGGTTAGCGGCTACACCTTC. This codes for CASSSTGVSGYTF.

This sequence joins TRBV2 and TRBJ1-4; 8 bases match TRBD1. The CDR3 consists of 14 residues. Germline loops: CDR1 SNHLY, CDR2 FYNNEI. V was clipped by 6 bases and J by 7 bases; unmatched bases: 7. For the CDR3, the DNA is TGTGCCAGCAGCGTACAGGGGGATGGTGAAAAACTGTTTTTT. Amino acids: CASSVQGDGEKLFF.

CDR3 DNA: TGCGCCAGCAGCTTGTCCCTGGGACAAGCTGCTGAAGCTTTCTTT. This sequence encodes CASSLSLGQAAEAFF. V usage is TRBV5-1 and J usage is TRBJ1-1; D possibly corresponds to TRBD1 (6 bases). The ends were cut back, 1 base at V and 6 bases at J, with 16 bases in the middle. Germline V lookup: CDR1 SGHRS, CDR2 YFSETQ. CDR3 length equals 15 residues.

This clonotype has a handful of counts. This sequence joins TRBV5-1 and TRBJ2-1; 12 bases fit TRBD2. This CDR3 contains 17 residues. Germline V gene data show CDR1 as SGHRS and CDR2 as YFSETQ. After removal of 4 bases from V and 5 bases from J, the junction contained 10 bases not matched to a gene. CDR3 in amino acids: CASSLGQTSGGNNEQFF. DNA of the CDR3: TGCGCCAGCAGCCTGGGACAGACTAGCGGGGGAAACAATGAGCAGTTCTTC.

This sequence joins TRBV7-2 and TRBJ1-1; D not certain. This CDR3 has 14 residues. CDR1 and CDR2 (germline): SGHTA, FQGNSA. V lost 3 bases to trimming and J lost 1 base, with 9 bases between them. The CDR3 DNA reads TGTGCCAGCAGCTTTTACGGCGGGAACACTGAAGCTTTCTTT. It is translated as CASSFYGGNTEAFF. The variable domain in full, completed from reference TRBV7-2 and TRBJ1-1, reads GAGVSQSPSNKVTEKGKDVELRCDPISGHTALYWYRQSLGQGLEFLIYFQGNSAPDKSGLPSDRFSAERTGGSVSTLTIQRTQQEDSAVYLCASSFYGGNTEAFFGQGTRLTVV.

This clonotype occurred a few times. CDR3 sequence reads: CASSSTARLSYEQYF. The CDR3 bases are TGTGCCAGCAGCTCAACCGCCCGGCTCTCCTACGAGCAGTACTTC. This chain joins TRBV7-2 and TRBJ2-7, with D hard to call. Germline loops: CDR1 SGHTA, CDR2 FQGNSA. This CDR3 has 15 residues. V lost 4 bases and J lost 0, with 13 bases in between.

The sample holds many counts of this clonotype. The rearrangement uses TRBV7-2 and TRBJ1-1; weak D call: TRBD1 (5 bases). The CDR3 contains 14 residues. Trimming took off 4 bases at V and 3 bases at J, with 12 bases between the two ends. The germline V gene has CDR1 SGHTA and CDR2 FQGNSA. Written as DNA, the CDR3 is TGTGCCAGCAGCTCGCAGGGTGGGGACACTGAAGCTTTCTTT. It translates to CASSSQGGDTEAFF.

The rearrangement links TRBV4-1 to TRBJ2-5; D remains unclear. Trimming took 1 base from V and 9 from J, leaving 18 bases between them. The CDR3 runs 15 residues. The germline V gene encodes CDR1 MGHRA and CDR2 YSYEKL. CDR3 sequence: CASSQAPSLPEAQYF. CDR3 coding DNA: TGCGCCAGCAGCCAAGCCCCCAGTTTGCCCGAGGCCCAGTACTTC.

The V call is TRBV4-1, the J call TRBJ2-7; no reliable D call. The germline V gene has CDR1 MGHRA and CDR2 YSYEKL. This CDR3 has 16 residues. V lost 4 bases and J 3 bases, leaving 19 bases between the germline ends. CDR3 bases: TGCGCCAGCAGCCCGAAGCCCCCTTCCGGTTACTACGAGCAGTACTTC. It codes for CASSPKPPSGYYEQYF.

The chain employs TRBV6-5 and TRBJ1-2; no clear D gene. Germline V CDR1 and CDR2: MNHEY, SVGAGI. V lost 2 bases and J lost 5, with 9 bases in between. This CDR3 comprises 13 residues. DNA for the CDR3: TGTGCCAGCAGTTACGATGGAGTTTATGGCTACACCTTC. Its protein product is CASSYDGVYGYTF.

This rearrangement joins TRBV5-1 to TRBJ2-2; 7 bases agree with TRBD1. In germline, CDR1 is SGHRS, CDR2 YFSETQ. CDR3 length: 13 residues. The trim removed 1 base at V and 7 bases at J, leaving 1 base unmatched. The CDR3: CASSLRGRGELFF. In DNA form, the CDR3 reads TGCGCCAGCAGCTTGAGGGGGCGCGGGGAGCTGTTTTTT.

The chain recombines TRBV9 with TRBJ1-1; no firm D call. V dropped 1 base and J dropped 1 base, with 5 bases sitting between them. Germline CDR1 reads SGDLS; CDR2 reads YYNGEE. The CDR3 has 13 amino acids. CDR3: CASSVHPNTEAFF. In DNA form, the CDR3 reads TGTGCCAGCAGCGTACACCCGAACACTGAAGCTTTCTTT.

In this sample, this clonotype turned up many times. The CDR3 loop reads CASSPYGGTKTQYF. In nucleotides, the CDR3 is TGTGCCAGCAGTCCATACGGGGGAACGAAGACCCAGTACTTC. The rearrangement links TRBV12-3 or TRBV12-4 to TRBJ2-5, with a possible D match to TRBD2 (6 bases). The CDR3 has 14 residues. Trimming pared 5 bases from V and 6 bases from J, leaving 16 bases between.

This clonotype was found a few times. The rearrangement joins TRBV29-1 to TRBJ1-1; maybe TRBD1 (5 bases). This CDR3 region has 12 residues. CDR1 and CDR2 from the germline V gene are SQVTM and ANQGSEA. V was pared by 3 bases and J by 1 base, with 6 bases between. In DNA, the CDR3 is TGCAGCGTTGAGGGGGGGAACACTGAAGCTTTCTTT. Its translation: CSVEGGNTEAFF. Supplemented by reference TRBV29-1 and TRBJ1-1, the full variable domain reads SAVISQKPSRDICQRGTSLTIQCQVDSQVTMMFWYRQQPGQSLTLIATANQGSEATYESGFVIDKFPISRPNLTFSTLTVSNMSPEDSSIYLCSVEGGNTEAFFGQGTRLTVV.

This clonotype was seen repeatedly, ten times or more. V and J are TRBV6-6 and TRBJ2-5, with TRBD2 identical over 13 bases. CDR1 is MNHNY, CDR2 SVGAGI, per germline (reference sequence). Unmatched junction bases numbered 8, after V lost 6 bases and J lost 7 bases. The CDR3 length is 15 residues. The CDR3 DNA follows: TGTGCCAGCAGGGGACTAGCGGGGAGGGCAATGACCCAGTACTTC. As protein: CASRGLAGRAMTQYF.

J is TRBJ2-3 and V is TRBV7-9; D is ambiguous. V was cut by 3 bases and J by 7 bases, with 11 bases left in between. The CDR3 loop spans 13 amino acids. Germline loops: CDR1 SEHNR, CDR2 FQNEAQ (reference sequence). DNA for the CDR3: TGTGCCAGCAGCTTGGCTCCCCCATATACGCAGTATTTT. Its protein product is CASSLAPPYTQYF.